The rows below give T cell receptor beta chains drawn from one sample of a study of CD4 T cell repertoires in COVID-19. The assay was immunoSEQ multiplex PCR, and TCRdb's table has in-frame clones only and misses some. The sample has about 75,000 clones, approximately 83% seen once. Material: CD4+ T cells from peripheral blood, obtained after recovery from COVID-19. These receptors all stem from a human donor who had COVID-19. Each CDR3 is given with its conserved first and last residue. Fields, in order: clone size, D gene, J gene, V gene, CDR3 DNA, CDR3 protein. A D gene is named only where the DNA matches it firmly. The listing skips clone size in some rows; elsewhere it reads once, few, many or a size class.

size: once
D: TRBD1
J: TRBJ1-5
V: TRBV19
DNA: TGTGCCAGTAGTCTTTCAGGGGGCGGTCAGCCCCAGCATTTT
CDR3: CASSLSGGGQPQHF

size: few
D: TRBD1
J: TRBJ1-2
V: TRBV19
DNA: TGTGCCAGTCGGGGGACAGGGGGTGACTATGGCTACACCTTC
CDR3: CASRGTGGDYGYTF

size: .
D: TRBD2
J: TRBJ2-2
V: TRBV7-2
DNA: TGTGCCAGCAGCCTCCGACTAGCGGGCACCGGGGAGCTGTTTTTT
CDR3: CASSLRLAGTGELFF

size: .
D: .
J: TRBJ1-2
V: TRBV20-1
DNA: TGCAGTGGAAGGGAGCTCTATGGCTACACCTTC
CDR3: CSGRELYGYTF

size: .
D: TRBD1
J: TRBJ1-2
V: TRBV2
DNA: TGTGCCAGCAGCTTGGGACAGGGGGGGCCCCGTGGCTACACCTTC
CDR3: CASSLGQGGPRGYTF

size: .
D: .
J: TRBJ1-2
V: TRBV4-2
DNA: TGTGCCAGCAGCCAAGATCTCGGACAGCTATATGGCTACACCTTC
CDR3: CASSQDLGQLYGYTF

size: few
D: .
J: TRBJ1-1
V: TRBV7-3
DNA: TGTGCCAGCAGCTTAAATGCAGGGAACACTGAAGCTTTCTTT
CDR3: CASSLNAGNTEAFF

size: once
D: .
J: TRBJ1-6
V: TRBV7-9
DNA: TGTGCCAGCAGCTTAGCAGGGAATTCACCCCTCCACTTT
CDR3: CASSLAGNSPLHF

size: .
D: TRBD1
J: TRBJ2-7
V: TRBV19
DNA: TGTGCCAGTAGTAACCAGGGGGCGAACGAGCAGTACTTC
CDR3: CASSNQGANEQYF

size: once
D: TRBD2
J: TRBJ2-5
V: TRBV5-1
DNA: TGCGCCAGCAGGGTAGCGGGGTCCCAACAAGAGACCCAGTACTTC
CDR3: CASRVAGSQQETQYF

size: .
D: .
J: TRBJ2-7
V: TRBV7-2
DNA: TGTGCCAGCACCGGCGCCAGTCGCGAGCAGTACTTC
CDR3: CASTGASREQYF

size: .
D: .
J: TRBJ2-4
V: TRBV6-6
DNA: TGTGCCAGCAGTCCCGACTCAGGGGCTGTCTCCAAAAACATTCAGTACTTC
CDR3: CASSPDSGAVSKNIQYF

size: few
D: .
J: TRBJ2-5
V: TRBV14
DNA: TGTGCCAGCAGCCAAGATCGAAGGGGATCGTGGCAGTACCAAGAGACCCAGTACTTC
CDR3: CASSQDRRGSWQYQETQYF

size: once
D: .
J: TRBJ1-6
V: TRBV11-2
DNA: TGTGCCAGCAGCTTAGTGGGCTCACCCCTCCACTTT
CDR3: CASSLVGSPLHF

size: few
D: .
J: TRBJ2-6
V: TRBV5-5
DNA: TGTGCCAGCAGCTTCTTGGGCAGCCGCTCTGGGGCCAACGTCCTGACTTTC
CDR3: CASSFLGSRSGANVLTF